This T cell receptor (beta chain) was sequenced during a study of molecular identifiers for immune sequencing clone quantification (dated by TCRdb to 2016 to 2019). Broadly, across the study: In a replicate experiment, RNA from 20,000 or 100,000 naive CD8 T cells was split into five aliquots, four of which were sequenced. CD8 T cells were used in a methods study to benchmark molecular-identifier clustering-based TCR repertoire sequencing (MIDCIRS) and TCR RNA copy counting.

Naive CD8 T cell libraries were made from roughly 20,000 to 1,000,000 sorted cells using 10%, 30% or 50% of purified RNA. Naive CD8 T cells were FACS-sorted as CD8+CD4-CCR7+CD45RA+ on a BD FACSAria II into RLT Plus buffer. Around 11 TCR copies' worth of Jurkat RNA were spiked into about 20,000-1,000,000 naive CD8 T cell samples to test detection sensitivity. CD8 T cells were enriched using RosetteSep CD8+ T Cell Enrichment Cocktail and Ficoll-Paque, and the enriched cells then underwent ACK red cell lysis. This clonotype showed up many times. Its antigen is still unknown. It has no much larger one-base neighbor in the sample; base qualities were not kept. The library was generated by PCR. Sequencer: NextSeq 500. Bulk TCR libraries were prepared as previously described, using TCR primers listed in Table S5. Purification of total RNA was performed with the Qiagen AllPrep DNA/RNA kit. Before analysis, reads from multiple sequencing runs of one library were combined. Per the original workflow: Reads were retained only if an exact TCR constant sequence was present, and the retained reads were trimmed to 150 nt and grouped according to their 12-nt molecular barcodes. Within each barcode group, reads were sub-clustered at a 15% Levenshtein threshold, and quality-weighted consensus sequences were built per RNA molecule. Non-functional sequences were removed, as were lower-count sequences one edit away from another. Barcode sub-clusters with fewer than 20% of the maximum read count were removed, based on fitting two negative binomial distributions. Through fastp at Q25 and MiXCR, TCRdb rebuilt clones from the public reads, retaining in-frame beta chains. CDR3 protein sequences are deduplicated, and each keeps its most common genes and DNA. These V and J calls originate from TCRdb's pipeline instead of the authors' own analysis. The sample includes approximately 500,000 distinct CDR3 sequences, with less than 30% observed a single time. The top ten hold 0.76% of the sample.

CDR1 and CDR2 are drawn from the germline V gene: SGHTA, FQGNSA. Counted from cysteine to phenylalanine, this CDR3 has 13 amino acids. The entry retains the CDR3 DNA only, 39 bases that are in frame from base 1. Trimming removed 1 base from V and 4 bases from J, leaving 5 bases between the germline ends. Beyond this particular receptor, the publication reports: Naive libraries contained spiked-in Jurkat TCR RNA (10 copies' worth), which is not part of the donor repertoire. Clones above 20 RNA copies held over 98% of molecules in CMV-specific effector cells but under 1% in naive cells. When barcode sub-clustering was left out, chimeric consensus sequences inflated TCR diversity, with chimeras reaching as high as 47%. Modeling estimated roughly 3.2 recovered TCR RNA copies per cell, compared with about 10 by digital PCR, which implies roughly 30% capture efficiency. Highly expanded clone sizes could be underestimated if identical TCR molecules share a barcode. A single cell's worth of spiked-in Jurkat TCR RNA was reported detectable even among 750,000 to 1,000,000 naive CD8 T cells.

The sequencing sample was made of naive CD8+ T cells from blood, with Jurkat cell RNA spiked in. The cell subset or site label, read with the paper, signifies: FACS-sorted CD8+CD4-CCR7+CD45RA+ naive T cells. The rearranged chain carries TRBV7-2 and TRBJ2-1; the D gene is unclear. The receptor's source is a human donor in good health. Some libraries in this study had Jurkat cell RNA spiked in. CDR3 loop: CASSLGHYNEQFF. The DNA sequence reads TGTGCCAGCAGCTTAGGACATTACAATGAGCAGTTCTTC.